A single sample gave rise to the 20 T cell receptor beta chains below, sequenced in a study of blood T cell repertoires in COVID-19. Assay used: immunoSEQ multiplex PCR; TCRdb lists only in-frame clones, some missing. The sample lists approximately 280,000 clones; about 88% were seen once. What was sequenced was peripheral blood. These receptors originate from a woman aged 55-69 years with acute or convalescent COVID-19.

The CDR3 nucleotides are TGTGCCAGCAGGACACAGGGTGGCGACTATGGCTACACCTTC. It encodes CASRTQGGDYGYTF. This chain uses TRBV27 with TRBJ1-2; the D gene is possibly TRBD1 (6 bases). CDR3 length: 14 amino acids. Trimming left V 6 bases short and J 3 bases short, with 14 bases between. CDR1 and CDR2 (germline): MNHEY, SMNVEV (reference sequence).

V gene TRBV28 combines with J gene TRBJ2-5; 7 bases fit TRBD2. The CDR3 has 17 residues. Germline values: CDR1 MDHEN, CDR2 SYDVKM. The junction had 15 bases not matched to a gene; V was cut back by 6 bases and J by 2 bases. The chain's CDR3 is CASSTLEVAGSQETQYF. The CDR3 bases are TGTGCCAGCAGCACCCTCGAGGTAGCGGGTTCACAAGAGACCCAGTACTTC.

V and J are TRBV5-4 and TRBJ1-2; D is possibly TRBD1 (6 bases). Trimming stripped 4 bases from V and 6 bases from J, with 16 bases between. CDR1 and CDR2 (germline): SGHNT, YYREEE (reference sequence). The CDR3 sequence is 14 residues long. The CDR3 sequence is CASSLQGVGHGYTF. The CDR3 nucleotides are TGTGCCAGCAGCCTACAGGGAGTCGGTCATGGCTACACCTTC.

CDR3 residues: CASSPGGRELNTEAFF. As DNA, the CDR3 is TGCGCCAGCAGCCCGGGTGGCCGGGAGCTGAACACTGAAGCTTTCTTT. This sequence joins TRBV4-1 and TRBJ1-1; unclear D gene. Trimming pared 4 bases from V and 0 bases from J, leaving 15 bases between. There are 16 residues in the CDR3. From germline, CDR1 is MGHRA and CDR2 YSYEKL.

The V gene is TRBV5-5, the J gene TRBJ2-7; 10 bases align to TRBD1. The CDR3 has 14 residues. CDR1 and CDR2 from the germline V gene are SGHKS and YYEKEE (reference sequence). The V and J ends lost 3 bases and 7 bases, in that order; junction bases with no gene match: 7. In DNA form, the CDR3 reads TGTGCCAGCAGCTCCCGACAGGGGGCGGGGGAGCAGTACTTC. Amino acids: CASSSRQGAGEQYF.

The chain joins TRBV2 to TRBJ1-1; 10 bases agree with TRBD1. The CDR3 sequence is 15 residues long. V trimming: 4 bases; J trimming: 1 base; junction bases outside the gene matches: 3. From germline, CDR1 is SNHLY and CDR2 FYNNEI. The CDR3 DNA is TGTGCCAGCAGTGGGACAGGGGGATCGAACACTGAAGCTTTCTTT. Translated: CASSGTGGSNTEAFF.

This chain connects TRBV13 to TRBJ2-1; 9 bases map to TRBD2. V was clipped by 5 bases and J by 9 bases; unmatched bases: 14. This CDR3 is 16 amino acids long. The germline V gene has CDR1 PRHDT and CDR2 FYEKMQ (reference sequence). The CDR3 is CASSPPRQGAGGEQFF. Here the CDR3 DNA reads TGTGCCAGCAGCCCCCCGAGACAAGGAGCGGGAGGTGAGCAGTTCTTC.

At least ten counts were recorded for this clone. This chain uses TRBV6-5 with TRBJ1-5, with unresolved D. V lost 10 bases and J lost 0, with 16 bases in between. Germline V CDR1 and CDR2: MNHEY, SVGAGI. The CDR3 has 15 amino acids. The CDR3 reads CATKTQAYSNQPQHF. The CDR3 bases are TGTGCCACTAAAACCCAGGCTTATAGCAATCAGCCCCAGCATTTT.

This chain links TRBV28 with TRBJ2-7; no definite D call. With 5 bases removed from V and 2 bases from J, the gap between germline ends came to 10 bases. CDR1 and CDR2 from the germline V gene are MDHEN and SYDVKM. The CDR3 spans 13 residues. The CDR3 loop is CASSLESPYEQYF. CDR3 sequence (DNA): TGTGCCAGCAGTCTGGAGTCCCCCTACGAGCAGTACTTC.

The V and J genes are TRBV6-2 or TRBV6-3 and TRBJ2-2, with TRBD2 as a possible D gene (6 bases). CDR3 length: 16 residues. Germline CDR1 reads MNHEY; CDR2 reads SVGEGT. The V end lost 4 bases, the J end lost 0 bases, and 12 bases lay between the germline ends. This CDR3 reads CASSFSTRTNTGELFF. The CDR3 region has the DNA TGTGCCAGCAGTTTTTCGACTAGGACGAACACCGGGGAGCTGTTTTTT.

The CDR3 spells CASSERGYNEQFF. CDR3 sequence (DNA): TGTGCCAGCAGTGAGCGGGGGTACAATGAGCAGTTCTTC. This chain uses TRBV25-1 with TRBJ2-1, with TRBD2 matching 7 bases. The CDR3 is made up of 13 amino acids. Trimming removed 3 bases from V and 4 bases from J; junction bases left unmatched: 0. CDR1 and CDR2 from the germline V gene are MGHDK and SYGVNS.

The chain combines TRBV7-2 with TRBJ2-7; TRBD1 matches at 10 bases. From germline, CDR1 is SGHTA and CDR2 FQGNSA. There are 14 residues in the CDR3. V shed 2 bases, J shed 6 bases, and the junction held 4 bases outside the gene matches. The CDR3: CASSLSGTGAEQYF. The CDR3 DNA reads TGTGCCAGCAGCTTATCCGGGACAGGGGCCGAGCAGTACTTC. Full variable domain (missing parts from reference TRBV7-2 and TRBJ2-7): GAGVSQSPSNKVTEKGKDVELRCDPISGHTALYWYRQSLGQGLEFLIYFQGNSAPDKSGLPSDRFSAERTGGSVSTLTIQRTQQEDSAVYLCASSLSGTGAEQYFGPGTRLTVT.

V and J are TRBV9 and TRBJ1-2; maybe TRBD1 (5 bases). Germline assignment: CDR1 SGDLS and CDR2 YYNGEE. The CDR3 sequence is 15 residues long. Trimming shortened V by 0 bases and J by 4 bases, and 13 bases separated the two germline ends. CDR3 protein: CASSVEKGPGYGYTF. The CDR3 region has the DNA TGTGCCAGCAGCGTAGAAAAGGGGCCCGGCTATGGCTACACCTTC.

The genes are TRBV19 and TRBJ1-6; 7 positions agree with TRBD1. Trimming cost V 3 bases and J 4 bases; bases outside gene matches: 0. Germline CDR1 LNHDA, CDR2 SQIVND (reference sequence). The CDR3 runs to 14 residues. The CDR3 spells CASSMTGYNSPLHF. The DNA for the CDR3 is TGTGCCAGTAGTATGACAGGGTATAATTCACCCCTCCACTTT.

This chain uses TRBV4-1 with TRBJ1-2, with 9 bases fitting TRBD1. The V and J ends lost 3 bases and 4 bases, in that order; junction bases with no gene match: 6. There are 15 residues in the CDR3. Germline V lookup: CDR1 MGHRA, CDR2 YSYEKL. As DNA, the CDR3 is TGCGCCAGCAGCCAGATTCAGGGACAGGGCTATGGCTACACCTTC. This translates into CASSQIQGQGYGYTF.

The chain combines TRBV7-3 with TRBJ1-6; 7 positions match TRBD1. There are 14 residues in the CDR3. Trimming removed 0 bases from V and 7 bases from J; junction bases left unmatched: 0. In germline, CDR1 is SGHTA, CDR2 FQGTGA. CDR3 nucleotides: TGTGCCAGCAGCTTAACGACAGGGAATTCACCCCTCCACTTT. Translation gives CASSLTTGNSPLHF.

This clone was recorded only once. J is TRBJ1-4 and V is TRBV3-1 (or the pseudogene TRBV3-2); 9 nucleotides line up with TRBD1. Trimming took 0 bases from V and 8 from J; bases not matched to a gene: 7. The V gene's germline CDR1 is LGHDT and CDR2 YNNKEL (reference sequence). This CDR3 comprises 16 residues. The CDR3, as DNA: TGTGCCAGCAGCCAAGATCGAACAGGGGGCGCGGAAAAACTGTTTTTT. Translating it yields CASSQDRTGGAEKLFF.

The chain is built from TRBV7-9 and TRBJ1-1; a possible D gene is TRBD1 (5 bases). The germline gives CDR1 SEHNR, CDR2 FQNEAQ (reference sequence). V lost 5 bases and J 7 bases, leaving 11 bases between the germline ends. The CDR3 sequence is 12 residues long. CDR3 protein: CASSPTAYEAFF. CDR3 in DNA: TGTGCCAGCAGCCCGACAGCTTATGAAGCTTTCTTT. Using reference TRBV7-9 and TRBJ1-1 for the parts outside the CDR3, the full variable domain is DTGVSQNPRHKITKRGQNVTFRCDPISEHNRLYWYRQTLGQGPEFLTYFQNEAQLEKSRLLSDRFSAERPKGSFSTLEIQRTEQGDSAMYLCASSPTAYEAFFGQGTRLTVV.

The CDR3 region is CASSLYRGYEQYF. The DNA of the CDR3 is TGTGCCAGCAGTTTATACAGGGGCTACGAGCAGTACTTC. The chain employs TRBV27 and TRBJ2-7; 7 bases map to TRBD1. The CDR3 consists of 13 residues. Germline loops: CDR1 MNHEY, CDR2 SMNVEV (reference sequence). The V and J ends lost 1 base and 3 bases, in that order; junction bases with no gene match: 0.

This rearrangement joins TRBV5-1 to TRBJ2-1; 8 nucleotides line up with TRBD2. The CDR3 sequence is 15 residues long. Germline trimming cut 1 base from V and 4 bases from J; bases unmatched to any gene: 4. Germline V gene lookup returns CDR1 SGHRS and CDR2 YFSETQ. This CDR3 is CASSLSGLAYNEQFF. The CDR3 coding sequence is TGCGCCAGCAGCTTGAGTGGACTAGCTTACAATGAGCAGTTCTTC.